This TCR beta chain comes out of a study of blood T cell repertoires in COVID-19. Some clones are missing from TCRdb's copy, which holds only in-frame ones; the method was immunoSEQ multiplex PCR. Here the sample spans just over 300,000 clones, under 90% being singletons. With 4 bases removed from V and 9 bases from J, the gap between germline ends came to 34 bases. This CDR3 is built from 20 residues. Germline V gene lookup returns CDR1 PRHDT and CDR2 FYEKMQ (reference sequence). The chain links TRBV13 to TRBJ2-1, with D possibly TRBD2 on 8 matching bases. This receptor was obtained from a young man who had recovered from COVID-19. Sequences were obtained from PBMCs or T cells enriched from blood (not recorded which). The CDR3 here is CASSSPRGGISGGPGGEQFF. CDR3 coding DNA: TGTGCCAGCAGCTCCCCGCGGGGTGGGATAAGCGGGGGCCCAGGGGGTGAGCAGTTCTTC.